This T cell receptor beta chain was identified in a study of T cell clonality in common variable immunodeficiency. The CDR3 sequence is 15 residues long. From germline, CDR1 is SNHLY and CDR2 FYNNEI. Germline trimming cut 7 bases from V and 3 bases from J; bases unmatched to any gene: 6. Libraries were prepared by immunoSEQ multiplex PCR; TCRdb keeps only in-frame clonotypes and omits some of them. The sample includes roughly 58,000 clones, none of them occurring once. Patients and controls were mostly of Caucasian heritage. This clone was seen only a few times. The DNA ends 3 residues before the CDR3 does, and the rest of the CDR3 is filled in from the germline J gene.

The TCR was taken from a person between 18 and 75 years old in good health. The specimen sequenced was peripheral blood mononuclear cells. This rearrangement joins TRBV2 to TRBJ2-1; 10 bases are shared with TRBD2. CDR3 loop: CASNPGTSDYNEQFF. The CDR3 DNA, read in part, is TGTGCCAGCAACCCCGGGACTAGCGACTACAATGAG. The full variable domain, rest sourced from reference TRBV2 and TRBJ2-1, is EPEVTQTPSHQVTQMGQEVILRCVPISNHLYFYWYRQILGQKVEFLVSFYNNEISEKSEIFDDQFSVERPDGSNFTLKIRSTKLEDSAMYFCASNPGTSDYNEQFFGPGTRLTVL.